The 21 T cell receptor beta chains below were found in one sample sequenced in a study of a mutant IDH1 vaccine in newly diagnosed glioma. Repertoires were generated with immunoSEQ multiplex PCR, while TCRdb's copy carries only in-frame clones and drops some. Among about 60,000 clones listed, roughly 83% were seen once. Their target antigens are unknown. Time point of the sample: week 11, during vaccination. Each dose of the vaccine consisted of 300 ug of mutant IDH1 20-mer peptide, with topical imiquimod. The source was PBMCs, collected from a glioma patient whose treatment included an IDH1 peptide vaccine. Receptors originate from a woman aged 50 to 60 with glioma.

This chain uses TRBV27 with TRBJ2-7, with D uncertain. The germline V gene has CDR1 MNHEY and CDR2 SMNVEV (reference sequence). CDR3 length: 13 residues. V gave up 2 bases and J gave up 2 bases, with 7 bases separating them. The CDR3 region has the DNA TGTGCCAGCAGTTTACTGGGAACCTACGAGCAGTACTTC. Protein sequence: CASSLLGTYEQYF.

This chain uses TRBV4-1 with TRBJ1-1; 8 bases are a match to TRBD1. The junction had 2 bases not matched to a gene; V was cut back by 3 bases and J by 5 bases. The CDR3 has 13 amino acids. In germline, CDR1 is MGHRA, CDR2 YSYEKL. The CDR3 bases are TGCGCCAGCAGCCACCAGGGGGCGACTGAAGCTTTCTTT. Amino acid sequence: CASSHQGATEAFF.

The chain employs TRBV2 and TRBJ2-1, with D tentatively TRBD2 (7 bases). Trimming stripped 9 bases from V and 1 base from J, with 10 bases between. Germline V gene sequence: CDR1 SNHLY, CDR2 FYNNEI. The CDR3 spans 13 residues. The chain's CDR3 is CASGGASYNEQFF. The CDR3 DNA is TGTGCCAGTGGGGGGGCATCCTACAATGAGCAGTTCTTC.

The chain links TRBV7-2 to TRBJ1-2; unclear D gene. Trimming removed 5 bases from V and 0 bases from J, with 13 bases in between. In germline, CDR1 is SGHTA, CDR2 FQGNSA. The CDR3 is 15 amino acids. CDR3 nucleotides: TGTGCCAGCAGCACTAGACCGATGACTAACTATGGCTACACCTTC. This codes for CASSTRPMTNYGYTF.

This rearrangement joins TRBV6-5 to TRBJ1-2, with D possibly being TRBD1 (6 bases). The V end was cut by 2 bases, the J end by 6 bases, with 13 bases between. The germline V gene encodes CDR1 MNHEY and CDR2 SVGAGI. This CDR3 is built from 14 residues. CDR3 sequence: CASSYDRLHNGYTF. Here the CDR3 DNA reads TGTGCCAGCAGTTACGACAGGTTGCACAATGGCTACACCTTC.

V gene TRBV19 combines with J gene TRBJ2-1; D is ambiguous. The V end lost 6 bases, the J end lost 2 bases, and 5 bases lay between the germline ends. Germline V gives CDR1 LNHDA, CDR2 SQIVND (reference sequence). The CDR3 length is 12 residues. CDR3 region: CASSPAYNEQFF. The CDR3 DNA is TGTGCCAGTAGCCCTGCCTACAATGAGCAGTTCTTC.

DNA for the CDR3: TGCGCCAGCAGCTTGGACGGGACAGGGCTGTACGAGCAGTACTTC. It yields the protein CASSLDGTGLYEQYF. The chain carries TRBV5-1 and TRBJ2-7; 9 nucleotides agree with TRBD1. CDR1 and CDR2 (germline): SGHRS, YFSETQ. There are 15 residues in the CDR3. J gave up 4 bases and V 0 bases, and 5 bases lay outside the gene matches.

Written as DNA, the CDR3 is TGTGCCAGCAGCTCCGGGACAGCCCTCTACGAGCAGTACTTC. Protein sequence: CASSSGTALYEQYF. This chain uses TRBV5-4 with TRBJ2-7; 7 bases are shared with TRBD1. CDR3 size: 14 residues. V was clipped by 3 bases and J by 3 bases; unmatched bases: 6. The germline gives CDR1 SGHNT, CDR2 YYREEE (reference sequence).

The chain couples TRBV4-2 to TRBJ2-1; D remains unclear. CDR1 is LGHNA and CDR2 is YNFKEQ in the germline V gene. Between the trimmed V and J ends, which lost 0 bases and 4 bases, there was a span of 10 bases. This CDR3 comprises 15 residues. CDR3 loop: CASSQEGVGYNEQFF. CDR3 bases: TGTGCCAGCAGCCAAGAGGGCGTGGGGTACAATGAGCAGTTCTTC.

This clone has only a few counts. J is TRBJ1-6 and V is TRBV15, with no clear D. Germline CDR1 and CDR2: LNHNV and YYDKDF (reference sequence). CDR3 length equals 14 residues. Trimming stripped 3 bases from V and 4 bases from J, with 7 bases between. The CDR3 nucleotides read TGTGCCACCAGCAGGGATTTGTATAATTCACCCCTCCACTTT. Amino acid sequence: CATSRDLYNSPLHF.

V is TRBV6-1 and J is TRBJ2-5, with TRBD1 identical over 10 bases. Germline V gene lookup returns CDR1 MNHNS and CDR2 SASEGT. Trimming took 2 bases from V and 8 from J; bases not matched to a gene: 8. The CDR3 loop spans 15 amino acids. CDR3 nucleotide sequence: TGTGCCAGCAGTGAACAGGGACAGGGGTGGGCTACCCAGTACTTC. Translation: CASSEQGQGWATQYF.

The chain is built from TRBV4-1 and TRBJ1-2, with unresolved D. Between the trimmed V and J ends, which lost 0 bases and 8 bases, there was a span of 13 bases. This CDR3 has 14 residues. Germline loops: CDR1 MGHRA, CDR2 YSYEKL. The CDR3 bases are TGCGCCAGCAGCCAAGAAGGATTTACTTCGGGCTACACCTTC. Protein: CASSQEGFTSGYTF.

A single count supports this clone. The rearrangement uses TRBV10-3 and TRBJ1-6, with D tentatively TRBD1 (5 bases). V dropped 7 bases and J dropped 7 bases, with 17 bases sitting between them. Germline CDR1 reads ENHRY; CDR2 reads SYGVKD. The CDR3 loop spans 15 amino acids. This CDR3 reads CAITGGTNPNSPLHF. CDR3 coding DNA: TGTGCCATCACCGGAGGGACGAATCCCAATTCACCCCTCCACTTT.

The V and J genes are TRBV9 and TRBJ1-1, with a weak D call TRBD1 (5 bases). Deletions cut 1 base from V and 0 bases from J, with 19 bases between. Looked up from germline, CDR1 is SGDLS and CDR2 is YYNGEE. The CDR3 has 18 amino acids. CDR3: CASSVWSPGLNLNTEAFF. The DNA of the CDR3 is TGTGCCAGCAGCGTATGGTCCCCGGGACTCAATTTGAACACTGAAGCTTTCTTT.

The chain recombines TRBV5-1 with TRBJ2-2; possible D gene TRBD1, 6 bases. V was clipped by 4 bases and J by 4 bases, with 14 bases between them. CDR3 length: 15 residues. In germline, CDR1 is SGHRS, CDR2 YFSETQ. The CDR3 bases are TGCGCCAGCAGCCCCTGGGGGCCAGGCACCGGGGAGCTGTTTTTT. Translating it yields CASSPWGPGTGELFF.

The chain is built from TRBV27 and TRBJ1-1, with TRBD1 matching 8 bases. Germline V gives CDR1 MNHEY, CDR2 SMNVEV (reference sequence). This CDR3 has 15 amino acids. V gave up 6 bases and J gave up 5 bases; unmatched junction bases: 11. This CDR3 reads CASSPLQGAVTEAFF. The CDR3 DNA follows: TGTGCCAGCAGCCCCCTCCAGGGGGCGGTGACTGAAGCTTTCTTT.

The chain employs TRBV4-2 and TRBJ1-6, with D uncertain. Trimming took off 2 bases at V and 7 bases at J, with 3 bases between the two ends. The CDR3 spans 12 residues. From germline, CDR1 is LGHNA and CDR2 YNFKEQ. CDR3 nucleotides: TGTGCCAGCAGCCAACAAAATTCACCCCTCCACTTT. Protein: CASSQQNSPLHF.

This clone was seen only once. The chain recombines TRBV2 with TRBJ1-3, with TRBD1 identical over 7 bases. Germline values: CDR1 SNHLY, CDR2 FYNNEI. Trimming removed 4 bases from V and 0 bases from J; junction bases left unmatched: 6. This CDR3 contains 16 residues. CDR3 in DNA: TGTGCCAGCAGTGTGGACAGGCCCTCCTCTGGAAACACCATATATTTT. Translating gives CASSVDRPSSGNTIYF.

The chain is built from TRBV6-5 and TRBJ1-2, with 7 positions matching TRBD1. Germline values: CDR1 MNHEY, CDR2 SVGAGI. This CDR3 is 15 amino acids long. J gave up 6 bases and V 4 bases, and 11 bases lay outside the gene matches. This CDR3 is CASSLTGALLDGYTF. The CDR3 DNA is TGTGCCAGCAGTTTAACAGGGGCTTTGCTAGATGGCTACACCTTC.

This sequence joins TRBV7-3 and TRBJ1-6; possible D gene TRBD1, 5 bases. The CDR3 spans 17 residues. V lost 1 base to trimming and J lost 0 bases, with 10 bases between them. Germline CDR1 is SGHTA and CDR2 is FQGTGA. The CDR3 DNA follows: TGTGCCAGCAGCTTAAAAGGGGCAGGCTCCTATAATTCACCCCTCCACTTT. Protein: CASSLKGAGSYNSPLHF.

This clone has just a few counts. The chain links TRBV7-9 to TRBJ1-5; 9 bases agree with TRBD1. CDR1 and CDR2 from the germline V gene are SEHNR and FQNEAQ (reference sequence). The CDR3 totals 15 residues. After removal of 1 base from V and 7 bases from J, the junction contained 5 bases not matched to a gene. This CDR3 is CASSLGDRESQPQHF. The CDR3 nucleotides are TGTGCCAGCAGCTTAGGGGACAGGGAAAGCCAGCCCCAGCATTTT.